These T cell receptor beta chains were read from a single sample in a study of T cell repertoires in cytomegalovirus infection. Their antigens are not known. TCRdb itself ran the reads through MiXCR, one entry per CDR3 protein. This table holds 450,000 to 600,000 distinct CDR3 sequences, around a third found once. Here the sequenced sample was cultured PBMCs, taken from culture after CMV antigen stimulation. The receptors originated from a human donor in good health (CMV status not recorded). Some clones in this sample may be carry-over from other donors' samples. Each CDR3 is given with its conserved first and last residue. A D gene is named only where the DNA matches it firmly. Some rows mark clone size as missing; the rest say once, few, many or name a class of expanded clone.

d_gene	abundance	v_gene	j_gene	CDR3nt	CDR3aa
NA	NA	TRBV12-3/TRBV12-4	TRBJ2-6	TGTGCCAGCAGGGAGTTTGGGCCTGGGGCCAACGTCCTGACTTTC	CASREFGPGANVLTF
NA	NA	TRBV7-2	TRBJ2-3	TGTGCCAGCAGCTTATCATTTAGGGGCTGGACAGATACGCAGTATTTT	CASSLSFRGWTDTQYF
NA	few	TRBV7-2	TRBJ2-7	TGTGCCAGCAGCTTTAGGAACCTCGAGCAGTACTTC	CASSFRNLEQYF
TRBD2	few	TRBV6-5	TRBJ2-1	TGTGCCAGCAGTTACGGACTAGATAGCTACAATGAGCAGTTCTTC	CASSYGLDSYNEQFF
NA	many	TRBV7-2	TRBJ1-6	TGTGCCAGCAGCTCTGGCAGAAATTCACCCCTCCACTTT	CASSSGRNSPLHF
NA	few	TRBV20-1	TRBJ2-1	TGCAGTGCTAGAGATTTCCCGGGACTGCCTTCCTACAATGAGCAGTTCTTC	CSARDFPGLPSYNEQFF
NA	NA	TRBV25-1	TRBJ2-1	TGTGCCAGCAGTGGATTAGAGTCTGAGCAGTTCTTC	CASSGLESEQFF
TRBD2	once	TRBV19	TRBJ2-1	TGTGCCAGTAGTATCCTAATCGGCACTAGCGGCCACAAAAACCTCGCGGGTGAGCAGTTCTTC	CASSILIGTSGHKNLAGEQFF
NA	few	TRBV5-4	TRBJ2-5	TGTGCCAGCGGAAGGGGACTTCTTGAAGAGACCCAGTACTTC	CASGRGLLEETQYF
NA	NA	TRBV12-3/TRBV12-4	TRBJ2-1	TGTGCCAGCAGTTTAAGGGAGAAGTACAATGAGCAGTTCTTC	CASSLREKYNEQFF
TRBD2	many	TRBV7-9	TRBJ2-1	TGTGCCAGCTACAAAATTGGGCTAGCGGGAGGTAGGGAGCAGTTCTTC	CASYKIGLAGGREQFF
NA	NA	TRBV29-1	TRBJ1-2	TGCAGCGTTGAGGGCCGAGAGGGCTACACCTTC	CSVEGREGYTF
TRBD1	NA	TRBV4-1	TRBJ1-6	TGCGCCAGCAGCCAAGATCCTGGCAGGGGGCAGGATACACCCCTCCACTTT	CASSQDPGRGQDTPLHF
TRBD2	NA	TRBV7-2	TRBJ2-1	TGTGCCAGCAGCTTAGGCGGGAGGGCCATAGATGAGCAGTTCTTC	CASSLGGRAIDEQFF
NA	NA	TRBV12-3/TRBV12-4	TRBJ2-7	TGTGCCAGCAGTTTTAGACAGTCCTCCTACGAGCAGTACTTC	CASSFRQSSYEQYF
NA	NA	TRBV7-2	TRBJ1-1	TGTGCCAGCAGCTTAGCGTTCGGGCGGAGCACTGAAGCTTTCTTT	CASSLAFGRSTEAFF
NA	NA	TRBV5-1	TRBJ2-7	TGCGCCAGCAGCCTCGACAGGCACGAGCAGTACTTC	CASSLDRHEQYF
NA	few	TRBV7-2	TRBJ2-5	TGTGCCAGCAGCTTAGATCCAGGGGAAGAGACCCAGTACTTC	CASSLDPGEETQYF
NA	few	TRBV7-9	TRBJ1-2	TGTGCCAGCAGCCGGGCCAGGTTGGGGGATGGCTACACCTTC	CASSRARLGDGYTF
NA	NA	TRBV7-2	TRBJ2-5	TGTGCCAGCAGCTTAGCGCGAGGCAGGGGTTTAGAGACCCAGTACTTC	CASSLARGRGLETQYF
NA	many	TRBV7-2	TRBJ1-6	TGTGCCAGCATAGGCATTTATAATTCACCCCTCCACTTT	CASIGIYNSPLHF
NA	NA	TRBV7-6	TRBJ1-2	TGTGCCAGCAGCTCCCAGAGGAGACCGGGGCACTATGGCTACACCTTC	CASSSQRRPGHYGYTF
NA	few	TRBV7-2	TRBJ2-2	TGTGCCAGCAGCTTAGTTGGGACAAAGGCGAACACCGGGGAGCTGTTTTTT	CASSLVGTKANTGELFF
NA	few	TRBV7-6	TRBJ2-3	TGTGCCAGCAGCCGGGGATCAGATACGCAGTATTTT	CASSRGSDTQYF
TRBD2	NA	TRBV27	TRBJ2-3	TGTGCCAGCAGTTCCTTCTTCGGAGCGGGAAACACAGATACGCAGTATTTT	CASSSFFGAGNTDTQYF
NA	NA	TRBV30	TRBJ2-5	TGTGCCTGGAGTGTAGGGGTAACGGAGACCCAGTACTTC	CAWSVGVTETQYF
TRBD1	NA	TRBV11-2	TRBJ1-5	TGTGCCAGCAGCGACCGGGGTTTTGGACAGGGAACGAATCAGCCCCAGCATTTT	CASSDRGFGQGTNQPQHF
TRBD2	few	TRBV7-9	TRBJ2-7	TGTGCCAGCAGCTCGCCAGCGGGAGCGGGGCACGAGCAGTACTTC	CASSSPAGAGHEQYF
TRBD1	few	TRBV7-8	TRBJ1-3	TGTGCCAGCAGCCCAATGACAGGGGTCGGAAACACCATATATTTT	CASSPMTGVGNTIYF
TRBD2	NA	TRBV28	TRBJ2-2	TGTGCCAGCAGCCGTAAAGCGGGAGGGACGGGGGAGCTGTTTTTT	CASSRKAGGTGELFF
NA	NA	TRBV28	TRBJ2-5	TGTGCCAGCAGACGGGACTCCGCTTACCAAGAGACCCAGTACTTC	CASRRDSAYQETQYF
NA	NA	TRBV20-1	TRBJ2-1	TGCAGTGCTACCTCTAGCGACTCCTACAATGAGCAGTTCTTC	CSATSSDSYNEQFF
NA	NA	TRBV20-1	TRBJ2-1	TGCAGTGCTAGCCGGGACATCAATGAGCAGTTCTTC	CSASRDINEQFF
NA	few	TRBV19	TRBJ2-3	TGTGCCAGTAGTACCATGACAGATACGCAGTATTTT	CASSTMTDTQYF
NA	many	TRBV28	TRBJ1-1	TGTGCCAGCAGTTTACAGACGTCTGAAGCTTTCTTT	CASSLQTSEAFF
TRBD2	few	TRBV19	TRBJ2-1	TGTGCCAGTAGTATAGAGGCTAGCGGGAGTTGGAATGAGCAGTTCTTC	CASSIEASGSWNEQFF
TRBD1	NA	TRBV19	TRBJ1-5	TGTGCCACTCGGACAGGGGGCAGCAATCAGCCCCAGCATTTT	CATRTGGSNQPQHF
TRBD1	NA	TRBV28	TRBJ1-1	TGTGCCAGCAGTTCCGGACAGGCGAAGCCCGCTTTCTTT	CASSSGQAKPAFF
NA	NA	TRBV11-3	TRBJ2-5	TGTGCCAGCAGCTTAGGGGGGGTCCTGCAAGAGACCCAGTACTTC	CASSLGGVLQETQYF
TRBD2	NA	TRBV11-3	TRBJ2-1	TGTGCCAGCAGCAAAGCTAGCGGGAGGGAGACCTACAATGAGCAGTTCTTC	CASSKASGRETYNEQFF
NA	NA	TRBV6-6	TRBJ1-1	TGTGCCAGCAGTTACTCGAGTAGCGGGGGGGACACTGAAGCTTTCTTT	CASSYSSSGGDTEAFF
NA	NA	TRBV28	TRBJ1-6	TGTGCCAGCAGCCTGGGGGGATTAGGTTCACCCCTCCACTTT	CASSLGGLGSPLHF
NA	NA	TRBV3-1	TRBJ2-7	TGTGCCAGCAGCCAGGCTGAGTACGAGCAGTACTTC	CASSQAEYEQYF
TRBD2	few	TRBV7-2	TRBJ2-3	TGTGCCAGCACCGCCGGGAGGGCAGATACGCAGTATTTT	CASTAGRADTQYF
TRBD2	NA	TRBV6-2/TRBV6-3	TRBJ2-2	TGTGCCAGCAGCCCCGTTAGCGGGATGTACACCGGGGAGCTGTTTTTT	CASSPVSGMYTGELFF
NA	many	TRBV7-9	TRBJ1-1	TGTGCCAGCAGCTTAAGGCGGACTGAAGCTTTCTTT	CASSLRRTEAFF
NA	once	TRBV9	TRBJ1-5	TGTGCCAGCAGCGTAGAGTCCGACAATCAGCCCCAGCATTTT	CASSVESDNQPQHF